Listed here are 25 T cell receptor beta chains from one sample, sequenced in a study of identical twins. MiXCR was run by TCRdb on the 5' RACE reads, yielding one entry per CDR3 protein. Of fewer than 450,000 distinct CDR3 sequences listed, approximately 8.7% are singletons. Sequenced: naive T cells sorted from blood. Receptors were obtained from a woman aged 45-60 years in good health.

This clonotype was recorded many times. V gene TRBV5-1 combines with J gene TRBJ2-3, with 13 bases aligning to TRBD2. The CDR3 totals 15 residues. The junction had 5 bases not matched to a gene; V was cut back by 5 bases and J by 5 bases. Germline V gene data show CDR1 as SGHRS and CDR2 as YFSETQ. As DNA, the CDR3 is TGCGCCAGCAGGACTGGACTAGCGGGAGTAGATACGCAGTATTTT. Its protein product is CASRTGLAGVDTQYF. The variable domain in full, with the rest retrieved from reference TRBV5-1 and TRBJ2-3, is KAGVTQTPRYLIKTRGQQVTLSCSPISGHRSVSWYQQTPGQGLQFLFEYFSETQRNKGNFPGRFSGRQFSNSRSEMNVSTLELGDSALYLCASRTGLAGVDTQYFGPGTRLTVL.

This clonotype was seen more than once but under ten times. The chain is built from TRBV4-2 and TRBJ2-6, with D possibly being TRBD1 (5 bases). Germline CDR1 reads LGHNA; CDR2 reads YNFKEQ. V lost 1 base and J 2 bases, leaving 12 bases between the germline ends. This CDR3 contains 17 residues. CDR3 sequence reads: CASSQGQIGAGANVLTF. As DNA, the CDR3 is TGTGCCAGCAGCCAAGGGCAAATAGGGGCTGGGGCCAACGTCCTGACTTTC.

This clonotype was counted a few times. Relative to the germline gene, one junction end is altered; a read error may explain this. The chain links TRBV12-3 or TRBV12-4 to TRBJ2-1; D might be TRBD2 (6 bases). The CDR3 totals 13 residues. CDR3 sequence: CASSLGRTTLVVF. CDR3 bases: TGTGCCAGCAGTTTAGGTCGGACTACTCTTGTGGTCTTC.

This clonotype was picked up a small number of times. J is TRBJ2-1 and V is TRBV27, with 11 bases that match TRBD2. Germline loops: CDR1 MNHEY, CDR2 SMNVEV (reference sequence). V shed 6 bases, J shed 12 bases, and the junction held 10 bases outside the gene matches. The CDR3 extends over 14 amino acids. The CDR3 coding sequence is TGTGCCAGCAGCCCCGGGACTAGCGGCAGTGGGCAGTTCTTC. Residues: CASSPGTSGSGQFF.

For this clonotype: The junction and the germline gene differ at one end; a read error may be behind it. V is TRBV29-1 and J is TRBJ1-2; TRBD1 is a possible D gene (6 bases). CDR1 SQVTM and CDR2 ANQGSEA come from the germline V gene. The CDR3 runs to 11 residues. The CDR3 coding sequence is TGCAGCGGAACACAGGGCGATGGCTACTCCTTC. This gives the protein CSGTQGDGYSF.

The chain is built from TRBV2 and TRBJ1-2; 8 positions agree with TRBD1. The CDR3 spans 14 residues. CDR1 SNHLY and CDR2 FYNNEI come from the germline V gene. The trim removed 7 bases at V and 2 bases at J, leaving 6 bases unmatched. The DNA of the CDR3 is TGTGCCAGCACGCCAGGACAGGGAAACTATGGCTACACCTTC. Protein product: CASTPGQGNYGYTF.

This clonotype was seen many times. The V call is TRBV11-3, the J call TRBJ2-2, with D possibly matching TRBD1 (6 bases). The V gene's germline CDR1 is SGHNT and CDR2 YENEEA. CDR3 size: 16 residues. Trimming removed 8 bases at V and 0 bases at J, with 16 bases between. The CDR3 spells CASQDRRRANTGELFF. In DNA form, the CDR3 reads TGTGCCAGCCAAGACAGGAGGCGAGCGAACACCGGGGAGCTGTTTTTT.

This clonotype was found a few times. The V call is TRBV11-2, the J call TRBJ2-6, with 12 nucleotides matching TRBD1. This CDR3 contains 20 residues. The germline gives CDR1 SGHAT, CDR2 FQNNGV. Trimming at V came to 5 bases and at J to 2 bases, leaving 13 bases not matched to a gene. The chain's CDR3 is CASSPRGDRGPVPGANVLTF. The CDR3 nucleotides are TGTGCCAGCAGCCCCAGAGGGGACAGGGGGCCGGTCCCTGGGGCCAACGTCCTGACTTTC.

The chain carries TRBV20-1 and TRBJ2-5; D is ambiguous. CDR1 and CDR2 (germline): DFQATT, SNEGSKA (reference sequence). This CDR3 comprises 11 residues. V was shortened by 5 bases and J by 5 bases, with 9 bases between the two germline ends. The CDR3 DNA reads as TGCAGTGCTGCCAGCCTGGAGACCCAGTACTTC. Encoded protein: CSAASLETQYF.

The V gene is TRBV27, the J gene TRBJ2-7; D is ambiguous. This CDR3 spans 13 amino acids. Germline CDR1 reads MNHEY; CDR2 reads SMNVEV (reference sequence). V was clipped by 0 bases and J by 6 bases, with 9 bases between them. The CDR3 protein is CASSLSRSREQYV. The CDR3 coding sequence is TGTGCCAGCAGTTTATCGCGGTCTCGCGAGCAGTACGTC.

The sample holds many counts of this clonotype. J is TRBJ1-1 and V is TRBV7-9; 11 nucleotides line up with TRBD1. The junction had 5 bases not matched to a gene; V was cut back by 4 bases and J by 1 base. This CDR3 spans 16 amino acids. Germline CDR1 reads SEHNR; CDR2 reads FQNEAQ (reference sequence). In DNA, the CDR3 is TGTGCCAGCAGCTCGCCGGGACAGGGGGGGAACACTGAAGCTTTCTTT. This gives the protein CASSSPGQGGNTEAFF.

This clonotype has a handful of counts. This chain connects TRBV7-2 to TRBJ1-6, with D perhaps TRBD1 (6 bases). V lost 1 base to trimming and J lost 7 bases, with 11 bases between them. The CDR3 runs 15 residues. Germline CDR1 reads SGHTA; CDR2 reads FQGNSA. CDR3 residues: CASSLDREVNSPLHF. The DNA for the CDR3 is TGTGCCAGCAGCTTAGACAGGGAAGTAAATTCACCCCTCCACTTT.

This clonotype was recorded at least ten times. The chain employs TRBV5-1 and TRBJ2-3; D gene ambiguous. Germline loops: CDR1 SGHRS, CDR2 YFSETQ. V was pared by 2 bases and J by 3 bases, with 4 bases between. The CDR3 extends over 12 amino acids. The DNA for the CDR3 is TGCGCCAGCAGCTTTCCAACAGATACGCAGTATTTT. Translated, it gives CASSFPTDTQYF.

J is TRBJ2-5 and V is TRBV7-9, with TRBD2 matching 12 bases. CDR3 length: 17 residues. V trimming: 4 bases; J trimming: 1 base; junction bases outside the gene matches: 7. CDR1 is SEHNR, CDR2 FQNEAQ, per germline (reference sequence). The CDR3 nucleotides read TGTGCCAGCAGCTCCGGAAGGACTAGCGGGGTCCAAGAGACCCAGTACTTC. Amino acids: CASSSGRTSGVQETQYF.

This clonotype was observed at least ten times. CDR3 residues: CSARTGTDTQYF. The CDR3 nucleotides are TGCAGTGCGCGGACAGGGACAGATACGCAGTATTTT. The chain combines TRBV20-1 with TRBJ2-3; 8 nucleotides agree with TRBD1. Germline lookup yields CDR1 DFQATT and CDR2 SNEGSKA (reference sequence). V lost 6 bases and J lost 3; bases outside the gene matches: 2. The CDR3 extends over 12 amino acids.

This clonotype was detected only once. Possible read error: a much larger clone is one base away. The chain uses TRBV6-5 and TRBJ2-1, with no clear D. Trimming removed 6 bases at V and 9 bases at J, with 12 bases between. Germline V gene lookup returns CDR1 MNHEY and CDR2 SVGAGI. The CDR3 contains 12 residues. In DNA form, the CDR3 reads TGTGCCAGCAGGGAAGGGATCACTGAGCAGTTCTTC. Translated, it gives CASREGITEQFF.

This clonotype was recorded only once. This may be a read error: a much more frequent sequence differs by one nucleotide. Because it lacks the conserved phenylalanine or tryptophan at the end, this CDR3 is likely a read error. V and J are TRBV5-6 and TRBJ2-1, with TRBD2 matching over 10 bases. Germline V CDR1 and CDR2: SGHDT, YYEEEE. V dropped 4 bases and J dropped 6; count of bases not matched to a gene: 7. The CDR3 extends over 15 amino acids. CDR3 DNA: TGTGCCAGCAGCGCCGTAGCGGGAGGTACCAATGAGCAGTTCTTA. Its protein product is CASSAVAGGTNEQFL.

The CDR3 here is CASSYTSSYNEQFF. The CDR3, as DNA: TGTGCCAGCAGTTATACCAGCTCCTACAATGAGCAGTTCTTC. The chain employs TRBV6-6 and TRBJ2-1; D remains ambiguous. Trimming shortened V by 3 bases and J by 0 bases, and 6 bases separated the two germline ends. CDR3 length equals 14 residues. The germline gives CDR1 MNHNY, CDR2 SVGAGI (reference sequence).

For the CDR3, the DNA is TGTGCCAGCAGCCCGAGCGCGGAGAGAGGAGATACGCAGTATTTT. Protein: CASSPSAERGDTQYF. The gene calls are TRBV7-9 and TRBJ2-3; D remains ambiguous. Germline V gene lookup returns CDR1 SEHNR and CDR2 FQNEAQ (reference sequence). Trimming pared 5 bases from V and 5 bases from J, leaving 17 bases between. This CDR3 region has 15 residues.

V and J are TRBV7-9 and TRBJ2-2; 7 nucleotides line up with TRBD2. Unmatched junction bases numbered 12, after V lost 6 bases and J lost 2 bases. The CDR3 is made up of 17 amino acids. The germline gives CDR1 SEHNR, CDR2 FQNEAQ (reference sequence). This CDR3 is CASRGFSRLANTGELFF. CDR3 nucleotide sequence: TGTGCCAGCAGGGGCTTCTCCAGACTAGCTAACACCGGGGAGCTGTTTTTT.

This rearrangement joins TRBV29-1 to TRBJ2-2, with 11 bases fitting TRBD1. V shed 0 bases, J shed 7 bases, and the junction held 4 bases outside the gene matches. CDR1 SQVTM and CDR2 ANQGSEA come from the germline V gene. The CDR3 runs to 15 residues. The CDR3: CSVEEDRGPDGELFF. The DNA of the CDR3 is TGCAGCGTTGAAGAGGACAGGGGGCCGGACGGGGAGCTGTTTTTT.

The chain has TRBV4-1 and TRBJ2-2; 7 positions match TRBD2. The CDR3 has 18 residues. The germline CDR1 and CDR2 sequences are MGHRA and YSYEKL. Trimming cost V 0 bases and J 0 bases; bases outside gene matches: 7. For the CDR3, the DNA is TGCGCCAGCAGCCAAGAGCCACCGACTAGCTCGAACACCGGGGAGCTGTTTTTT. Protein product: CASSQEPPTSSNTGELFF.

This clonotype was counted only a few times. The chain joins TRBV4-1 to TRBJ2-2; the D call may be TRBD1 or TRBD2 (6 bases each). This CDR3 is 17 amino acids long. V was cut by 0 bases and J by 7 bases, with 18 bases left in between. CDR1 is MGHRA, CDR2 YSYEKL, per germline. The CDR3 loop reads CASSQDWLSGADGELFF. CDR3 nucleotides: TGCGCCAGCAGCCAAGATTGGTTATCGGGGGCGGACGGGGAGCTGTTTTTT.

This clonotype appeared many times. J is TRBJ1-1 and V is TRBV6-2 or TRBV6-3; possible D gene TRBD1, 6 bases. Per germline, CDR1 MNHEY and CDR2 SVGEGT. The CDR3 totals 14 residues. The ends were cut back, 4 bases at V and 5 bases at J, with 14 bases in the middle. CDR3 protein: CASSLQGSWTEAFF. CDR3 in DNA: TGTGCCAGCAGTTTACAGGGTAGTTGGACTGAAGCTTTCTTT.

This clonotype was detected a few times. The chain employs TRBV7-2 and TRBJ2-7; 10 bases fit TRBD2. With V trimmed by 10 bases and J by 2 bases, 8 bases remained unmatched. Germline CDR1 SGHTA, CDR2 FQGNSA. The CDR3 is 14 residues long. CDR3 DNA: TGTGCCATCCTAAGCGGGAGGGGCCCCTACGAGCAGTACTTC. Its translation is CAILSGRGPYEQYF.